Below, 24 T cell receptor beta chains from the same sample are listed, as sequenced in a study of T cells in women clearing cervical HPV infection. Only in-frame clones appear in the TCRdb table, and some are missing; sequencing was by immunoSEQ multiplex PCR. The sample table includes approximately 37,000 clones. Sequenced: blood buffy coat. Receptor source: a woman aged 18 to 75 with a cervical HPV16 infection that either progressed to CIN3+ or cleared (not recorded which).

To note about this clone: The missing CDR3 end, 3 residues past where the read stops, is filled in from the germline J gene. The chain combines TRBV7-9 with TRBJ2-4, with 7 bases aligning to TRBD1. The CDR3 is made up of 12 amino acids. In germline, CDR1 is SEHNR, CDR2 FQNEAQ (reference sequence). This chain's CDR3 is CASSFEGAGQYF. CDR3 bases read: TGTGCCAGCAGTTTCGAGGGGGCCGGT. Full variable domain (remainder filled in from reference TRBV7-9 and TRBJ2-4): DTGVSQNPRHKITKRGQNVTFRCDPISEHNRLYWYRQTLGQGPEFLTYFQNEAQLEKSRLLSDRFSAERPKGSFSTLEIQRTEQGDSAMYLCASSFEGAGQYFGAGTRLSVL.

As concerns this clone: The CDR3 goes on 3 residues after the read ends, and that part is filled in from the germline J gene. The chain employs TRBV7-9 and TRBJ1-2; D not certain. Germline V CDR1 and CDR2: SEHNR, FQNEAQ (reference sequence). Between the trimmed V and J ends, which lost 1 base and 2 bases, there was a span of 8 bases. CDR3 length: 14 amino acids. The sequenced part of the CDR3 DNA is TGTGCCAGCAGCTTAGGAACGCAGAACTATGGC. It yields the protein CASSLGTQNYG. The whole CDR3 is CASSLGTQNYGYTF.

The CDR3 protein is CAISEAGGGSPLHF. CDR3 DNA (partial): TGTGCCATCAGTGAGGCAGGAGGAGGGTCACCC. V and J are TRBV10-3 and TRBJ1-6, with D hard to call. The read finishes 3 residues shy of the CDR3 end, and the germline J gene is used to complete it. V was cut by 2 bases and J by 10 bases, with 12 bases left in between. The CDR3 is made up of 14 amino acids. In germline, CDR1 is ENHRY, CDR2 SYGVKD.

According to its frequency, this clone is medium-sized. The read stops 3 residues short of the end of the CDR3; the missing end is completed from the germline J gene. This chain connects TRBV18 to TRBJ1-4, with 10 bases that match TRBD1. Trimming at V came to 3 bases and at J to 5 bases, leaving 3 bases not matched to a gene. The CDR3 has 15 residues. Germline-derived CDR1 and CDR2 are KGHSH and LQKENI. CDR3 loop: CASSPPGQGNEKLFF. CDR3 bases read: TGTGCCAGCTCACCTCCGGGACAGGGGAATGAAAAA.

The sequenced CDR3 bases are TGTGCCAGAACGAAGCAGGCCCACGACGAC. Translated, it gives CARTKQAHDD. The entire CDR3 reads CARTKQAHDDYTF. The chain has TRBV19 and TRBJ1-2; no clear D gene. Read data end 3 residues before the CDR3 end; the end is taken from the germline J gene. Germline V lookup: CDR1 LNHDA, CDR2 SQIVND (reference sequence). The CDR3 totals 13 residues.

The CDR3 loop reads CSALAYNDYTF. Partial CDR3 DNA: TGCAGCGCTCTAGCGTACAATGAC. This chain connects TRBV29-1 to TRBJ1-2; D unclear. The CDR3 goes on 3 residues after the read ends, and that part is filled in from the germline J gene. The CDR3 length is 11 residues. Germline V lookup: CDR1 SQVTM, CDR2 ANQGSEA.

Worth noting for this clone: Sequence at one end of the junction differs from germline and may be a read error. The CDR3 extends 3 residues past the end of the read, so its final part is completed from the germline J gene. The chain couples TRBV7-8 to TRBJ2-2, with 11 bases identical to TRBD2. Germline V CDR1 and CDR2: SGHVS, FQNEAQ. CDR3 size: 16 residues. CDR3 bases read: TGTGCCAGCAGCGTTAGCGGGAGGGCGAAGACCGGGGAG. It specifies CASSVSGRAKTGE. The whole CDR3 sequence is CASSVSGRAKTGELFF.

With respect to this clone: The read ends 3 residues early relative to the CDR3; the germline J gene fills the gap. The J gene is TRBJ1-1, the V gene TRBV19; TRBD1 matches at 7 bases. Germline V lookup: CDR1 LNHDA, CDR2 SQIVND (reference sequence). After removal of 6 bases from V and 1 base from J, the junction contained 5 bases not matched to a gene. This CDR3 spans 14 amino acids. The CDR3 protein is CASSRQGRNTEAFF. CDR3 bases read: TGTGCCAGTAGCAGACAGGGTAGGAACACTGAA.

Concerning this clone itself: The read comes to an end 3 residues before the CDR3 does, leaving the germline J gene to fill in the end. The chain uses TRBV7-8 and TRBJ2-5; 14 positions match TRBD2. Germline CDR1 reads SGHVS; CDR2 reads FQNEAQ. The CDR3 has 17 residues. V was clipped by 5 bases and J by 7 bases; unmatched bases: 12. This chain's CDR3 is CASSPPRLAGGGTTQYF. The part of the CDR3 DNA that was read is TGTGCCAGCAGCCCACCCAGACTAGCGGGAGGGGGAACGACC.

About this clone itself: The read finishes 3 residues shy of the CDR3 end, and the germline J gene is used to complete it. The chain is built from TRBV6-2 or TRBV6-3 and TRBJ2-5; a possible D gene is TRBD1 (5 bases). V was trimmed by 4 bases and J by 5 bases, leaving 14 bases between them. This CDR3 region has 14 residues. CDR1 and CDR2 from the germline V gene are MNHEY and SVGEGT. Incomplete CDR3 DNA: TGTGCCAGCAGTTTAAATGGGGCGAGGGAGACC. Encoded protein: CASSLNGARET. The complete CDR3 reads CASSLNGARETQYF.

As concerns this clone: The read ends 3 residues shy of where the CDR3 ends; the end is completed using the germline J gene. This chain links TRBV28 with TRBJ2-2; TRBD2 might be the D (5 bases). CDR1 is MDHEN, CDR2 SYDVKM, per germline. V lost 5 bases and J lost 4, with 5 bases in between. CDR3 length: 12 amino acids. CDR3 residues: CASSSGTGELFF. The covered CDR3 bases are TGTGCCAGCAGTAGCGGCACCGGGGAG.

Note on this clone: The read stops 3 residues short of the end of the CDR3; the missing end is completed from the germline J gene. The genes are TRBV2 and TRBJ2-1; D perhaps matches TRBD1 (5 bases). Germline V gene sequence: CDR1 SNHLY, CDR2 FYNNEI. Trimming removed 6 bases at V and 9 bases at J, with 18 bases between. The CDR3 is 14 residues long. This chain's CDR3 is CASRSVLRQGEQFF. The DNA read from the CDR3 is TGTGCCAGCAGATCGGTTCTTAGGCAGGGTGAG. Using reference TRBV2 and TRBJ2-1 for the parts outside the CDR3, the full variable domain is EPEVTQTPSHQVTQMGQEVILRCVPISNHLYFYWYRQILGQKVEFLVSFYNNEISEKSEIFDDQFSVERPDGSNFTLKIRSTKLEDSAMYFCASRSVLRQGEQFFGPGTRLTVL.

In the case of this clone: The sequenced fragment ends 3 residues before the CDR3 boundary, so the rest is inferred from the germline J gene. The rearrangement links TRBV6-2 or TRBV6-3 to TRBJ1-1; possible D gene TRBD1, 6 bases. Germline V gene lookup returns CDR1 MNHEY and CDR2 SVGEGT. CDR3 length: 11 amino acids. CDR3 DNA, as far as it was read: TGTGCCAGCAGTTACGGACAGAGG. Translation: CASSYGQR. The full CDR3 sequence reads CASSYGQRAFF.

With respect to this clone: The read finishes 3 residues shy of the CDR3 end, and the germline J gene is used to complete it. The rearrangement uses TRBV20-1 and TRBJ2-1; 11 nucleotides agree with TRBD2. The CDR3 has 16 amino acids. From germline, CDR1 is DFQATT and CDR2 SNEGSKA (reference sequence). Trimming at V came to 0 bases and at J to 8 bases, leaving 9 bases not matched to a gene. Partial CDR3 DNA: TGCAGTGCTAGAGATGAAACTAGCGGGAGTAGAGATGAG. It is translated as CSARDETSGSRDE. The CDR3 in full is CSARDETSGSRDEQFF.

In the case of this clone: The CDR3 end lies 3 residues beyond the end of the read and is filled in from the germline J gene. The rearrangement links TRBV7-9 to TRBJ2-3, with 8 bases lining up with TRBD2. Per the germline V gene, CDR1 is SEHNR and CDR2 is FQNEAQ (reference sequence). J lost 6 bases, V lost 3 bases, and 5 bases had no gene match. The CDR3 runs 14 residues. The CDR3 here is CASSLGAGVDTQYF. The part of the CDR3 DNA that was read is TGTGCCAGCAGCTTGGGAGCGGGAGTGGATACG.

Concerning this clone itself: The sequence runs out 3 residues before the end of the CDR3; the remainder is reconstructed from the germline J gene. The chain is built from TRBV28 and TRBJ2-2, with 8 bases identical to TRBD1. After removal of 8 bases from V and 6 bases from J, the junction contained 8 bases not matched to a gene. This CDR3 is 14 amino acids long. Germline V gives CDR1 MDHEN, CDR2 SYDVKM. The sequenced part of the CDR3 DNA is TGTGCCAGCGGATTCAGGGGGCCCGCCGGGGAG. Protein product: CASGFRGPAGE. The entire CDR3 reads CASGFRGPAGELFF.

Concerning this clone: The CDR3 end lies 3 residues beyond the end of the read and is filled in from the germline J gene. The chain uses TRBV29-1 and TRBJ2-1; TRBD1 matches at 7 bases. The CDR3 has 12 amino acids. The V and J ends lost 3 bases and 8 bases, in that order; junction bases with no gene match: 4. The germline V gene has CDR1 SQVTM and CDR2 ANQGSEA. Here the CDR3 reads CSVEKGAYEQFF. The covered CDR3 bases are TGCAGCGTTGAGAAGGGGGCCTATGAG.

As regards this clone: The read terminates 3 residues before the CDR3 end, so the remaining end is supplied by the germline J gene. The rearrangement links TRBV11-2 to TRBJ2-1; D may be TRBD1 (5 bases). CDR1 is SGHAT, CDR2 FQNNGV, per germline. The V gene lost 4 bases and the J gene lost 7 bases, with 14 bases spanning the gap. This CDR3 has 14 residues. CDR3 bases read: TGTGCCAGCAGCTCATCCAGGGAATTGAATGAG. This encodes CASSSSRELNE. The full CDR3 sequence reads CASSSSRELNEQFF. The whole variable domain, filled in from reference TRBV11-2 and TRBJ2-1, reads EAGVAQSPRYKIIEKRQSVAFWCNPISGHATLYWYQQILGQGPKLLIQFQNNGVVDDSQLPKDRFSAERLKGVDSTLKIQPAKLEDSAVYLCASSSSRELNEQFFGPGTRLTVL.

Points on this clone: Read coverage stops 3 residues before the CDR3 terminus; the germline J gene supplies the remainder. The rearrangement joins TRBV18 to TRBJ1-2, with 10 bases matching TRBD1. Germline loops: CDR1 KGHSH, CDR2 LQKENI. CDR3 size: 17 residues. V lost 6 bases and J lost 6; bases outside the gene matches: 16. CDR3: CASSYNPGDRGKDGYTF. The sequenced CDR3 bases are TGTGCCAGCTCGTACAACCCCGGGGACAGGGGTAAGGATGGC.

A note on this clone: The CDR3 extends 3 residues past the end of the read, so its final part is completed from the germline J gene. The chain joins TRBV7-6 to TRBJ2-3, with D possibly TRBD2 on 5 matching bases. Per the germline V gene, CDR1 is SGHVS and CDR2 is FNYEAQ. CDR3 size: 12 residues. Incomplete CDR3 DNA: TGTGCCAGCAGCTTAGGTCCGGGGACG. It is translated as CASSLGPGT. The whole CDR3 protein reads CASSLGPGTQYF.

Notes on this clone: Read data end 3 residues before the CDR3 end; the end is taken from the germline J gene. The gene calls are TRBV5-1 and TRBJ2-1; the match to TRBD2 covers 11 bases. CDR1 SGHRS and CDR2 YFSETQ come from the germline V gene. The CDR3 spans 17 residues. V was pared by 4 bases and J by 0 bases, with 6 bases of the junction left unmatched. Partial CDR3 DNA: TGCGCCAGCAGCCCTGGGACTAGCGGAAGCTCCTACAATGAG. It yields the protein CASSPGTSGSSYNE. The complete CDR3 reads CASSPGTSGSSYNEQFF.

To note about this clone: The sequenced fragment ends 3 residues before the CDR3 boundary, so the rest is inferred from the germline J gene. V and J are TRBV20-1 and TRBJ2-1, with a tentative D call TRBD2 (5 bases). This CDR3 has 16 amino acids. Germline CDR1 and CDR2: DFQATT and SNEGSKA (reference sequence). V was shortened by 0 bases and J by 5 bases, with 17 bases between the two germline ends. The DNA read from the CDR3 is TGCAGTGCTAGAGATCGGAGGCTAGCAATTAACAATGAG. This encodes CSARDRRLAINNE. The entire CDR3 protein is CSARDRRLAINNEQFF.

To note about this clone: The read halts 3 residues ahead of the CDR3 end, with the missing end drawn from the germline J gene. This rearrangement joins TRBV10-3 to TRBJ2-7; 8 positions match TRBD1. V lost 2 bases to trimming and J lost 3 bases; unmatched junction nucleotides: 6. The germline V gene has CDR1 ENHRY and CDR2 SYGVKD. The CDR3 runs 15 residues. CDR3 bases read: TGTGCCATCAGTGAGGGGGACAGGCTAAACTACGAG. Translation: CAISEGDRLNYE. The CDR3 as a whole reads CAISEGDRLNYEQYF.

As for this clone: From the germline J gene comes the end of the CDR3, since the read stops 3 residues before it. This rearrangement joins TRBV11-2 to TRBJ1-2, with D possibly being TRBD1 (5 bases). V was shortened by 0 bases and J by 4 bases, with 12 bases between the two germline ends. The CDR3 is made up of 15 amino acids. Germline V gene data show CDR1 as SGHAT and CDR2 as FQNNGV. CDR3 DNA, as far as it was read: TGTGCCAGCAGCTTAGAGGCAGGGTTGGCCTATGGC. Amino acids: CASSLEAGLAYG. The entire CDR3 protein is CASSLEAGLAYGYTF.